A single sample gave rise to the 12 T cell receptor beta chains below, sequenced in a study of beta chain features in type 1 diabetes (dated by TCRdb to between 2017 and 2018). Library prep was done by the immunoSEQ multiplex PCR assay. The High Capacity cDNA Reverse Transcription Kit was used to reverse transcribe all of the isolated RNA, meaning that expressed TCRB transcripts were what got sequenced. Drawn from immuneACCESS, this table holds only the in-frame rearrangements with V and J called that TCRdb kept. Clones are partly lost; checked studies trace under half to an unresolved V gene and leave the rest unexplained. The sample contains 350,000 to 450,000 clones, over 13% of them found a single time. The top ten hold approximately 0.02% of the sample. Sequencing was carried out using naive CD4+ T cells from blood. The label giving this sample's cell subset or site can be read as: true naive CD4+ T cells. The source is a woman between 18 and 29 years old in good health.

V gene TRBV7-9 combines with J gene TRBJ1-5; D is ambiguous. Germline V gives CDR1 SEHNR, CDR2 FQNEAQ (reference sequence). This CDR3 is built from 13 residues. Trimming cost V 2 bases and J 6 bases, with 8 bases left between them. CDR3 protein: CASSLTEAQPQHF. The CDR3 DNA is TGTGCCAGCAGCTTAACTGAGGCTCAGCCCCAGCATTTT.

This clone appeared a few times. Here the CDR3 DNA reads TGTGCCAGCAGCTTGGGACAGCAATCGACAGATACGCAGTATTTT. Translating it yields CASSLGQQSTDTQYF. The J gene is TRBJ2-3, the V gene TRBV5-4; maybe TRBD1 (5 bases). CDR3 length: 15 residues. V lost 0 bases to trimming and J lost 3 bases, with 11 bases between them. Germline values: CDR1 SGHNT, CDR2 YYREEE (reference sequence).

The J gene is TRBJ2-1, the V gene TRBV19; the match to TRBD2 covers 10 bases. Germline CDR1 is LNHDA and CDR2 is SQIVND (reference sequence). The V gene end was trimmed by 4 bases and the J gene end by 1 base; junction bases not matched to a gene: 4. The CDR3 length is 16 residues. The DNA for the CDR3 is TGTGCCAGTAGTACACTTAGCGGGAGGTCCTACAATGAGCAGTTCTTC. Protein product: CASSTLSGRSYNEQFF.

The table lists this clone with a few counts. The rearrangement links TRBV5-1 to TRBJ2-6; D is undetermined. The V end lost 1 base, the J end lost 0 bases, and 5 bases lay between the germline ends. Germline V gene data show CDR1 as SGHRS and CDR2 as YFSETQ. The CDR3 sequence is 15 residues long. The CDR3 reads CASSLILSGANVLTF. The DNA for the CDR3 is TGCGCCAGCAGCTTGATACTCTCTGGGGCCAACGTCCTGACTTTC.

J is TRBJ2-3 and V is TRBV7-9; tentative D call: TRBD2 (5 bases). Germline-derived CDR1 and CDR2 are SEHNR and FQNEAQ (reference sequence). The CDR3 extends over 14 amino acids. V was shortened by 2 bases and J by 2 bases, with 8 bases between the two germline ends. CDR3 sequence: CASSLSGNTDTQYF. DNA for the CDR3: TGTGCCAGCAGCTTAAGCGGAAACACAGATACGCAGTATTTT. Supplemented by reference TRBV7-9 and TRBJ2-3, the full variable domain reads DTGVSQNPRHKITKRGQNVTFRCDPISEHNRLYWYRQTLGQGPEFLTYFQNEAQLEKSRLLSDRFSAERPKGSFSTLEIQRTEQGDSAMYLCASSLSGNTDTQYFGPGTRLTVL.

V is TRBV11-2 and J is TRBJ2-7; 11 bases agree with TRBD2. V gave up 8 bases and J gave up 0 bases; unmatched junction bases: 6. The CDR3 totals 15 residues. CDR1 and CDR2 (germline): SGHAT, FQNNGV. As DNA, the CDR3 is TGTGCCAGCCGATCCGGGACTAGCGGCTCCTACGAGCAGTACTTC. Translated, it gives CASRSGTSGSYEQYF.

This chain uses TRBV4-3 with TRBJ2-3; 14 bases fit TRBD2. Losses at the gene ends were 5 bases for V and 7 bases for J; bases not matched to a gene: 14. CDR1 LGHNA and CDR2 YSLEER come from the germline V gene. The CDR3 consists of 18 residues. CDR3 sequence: CASSKGLAGGPTVNTQYF. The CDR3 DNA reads TGCGCCAGCAGCAAAGGACTAGCGGGAGGCCCGACAGTCAATACGCAGTATTTT.

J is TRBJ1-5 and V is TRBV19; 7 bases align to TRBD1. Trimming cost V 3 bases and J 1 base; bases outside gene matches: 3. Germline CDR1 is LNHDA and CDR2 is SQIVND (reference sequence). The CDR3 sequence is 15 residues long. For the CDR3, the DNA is TGTGCCAGTAGTATGGCCAGGGGGAGCAATCAGCCCCAGCATTTT. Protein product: CASSMARGSNQPQHF.

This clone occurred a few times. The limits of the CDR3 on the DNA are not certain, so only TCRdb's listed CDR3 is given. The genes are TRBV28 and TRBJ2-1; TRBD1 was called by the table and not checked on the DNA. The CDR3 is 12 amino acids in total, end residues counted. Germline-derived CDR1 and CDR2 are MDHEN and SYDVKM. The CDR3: CASSPYWGPGIF.

This chain's CDR3 is CASSLRTGVNTGELFF. CDR3 nucleotide sequence: TGCGCCAGCAGCCTACGGACAGGGGTGAACACCGGGGAGCTGTTTTTT. The V call is TRBV5-1, the J call TRBJ2-2; 9 positions match TRBD1. V shed 4 bases, J shed 1 base, and the junction held 5 bases outside the gene matches. This CDR3 has 16 amino acids. Per the germline V gene, CDR1 is SGHRS and CDR2 is YFSETQ.

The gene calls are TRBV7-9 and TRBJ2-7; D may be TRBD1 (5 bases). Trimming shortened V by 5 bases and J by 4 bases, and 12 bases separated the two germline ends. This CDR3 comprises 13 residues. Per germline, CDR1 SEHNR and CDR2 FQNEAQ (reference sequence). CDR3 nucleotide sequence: TGTGCCAGCAGCCAAGACAGATTTTACGAGCAGTACTTC. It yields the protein CASSQDRFYEQYF.

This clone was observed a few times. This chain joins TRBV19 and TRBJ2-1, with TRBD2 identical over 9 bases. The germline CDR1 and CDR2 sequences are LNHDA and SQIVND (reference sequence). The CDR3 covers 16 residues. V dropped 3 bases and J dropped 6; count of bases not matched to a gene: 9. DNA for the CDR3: TGTGCCAGTAGTATTGGTCCCAGCGGGAGGTTCAATGAGCAGTTCTTC. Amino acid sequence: CASSIGPSGRFNEQFF.